This T cell receptor beta chain was captured in a study of blood T cell repertoires in COVID-19. V lost 5 bases, J lost 6 bases, and 6 bases stayed unmatched. This CDR3 is built from 16 residues. CDR1 and CDR2 from the germline V gene are KGHSH and LQKENI. This clone occurred once. Measured with immunoSEQ multiplex PCR; TCRdb has only the in-frame clones, and not every one. The data show more than 95,000 clones, roughly 92% seen once. Sequencing input: peripheral blood. This TCR was recovered from a man aged 45-65 years with COVID-19, enrolled during active disease. This chain joins TRBV18 and TRBJ2-3; 15 bases are a match to TRBD2. CDR3 DNA: TGTGCCAGCTCAACAGCCGGGACTAGCGGGAGGGATACGCAGTATTTT. It yields the protein CASSTAGTSGRDTQYF.